The clone carrying this TCR beta chain was detected a few times. The record originates from a study of blood T cells in healthy people across ages. The V gene end was trimmed by 6 bases and the J gene end by 0 bases; junction bases not matched to a gene: 10. The length of the CDR3 is 17 residues. Germline lookup yields CDR1 DFQATT and CDR2 SNEGSKA (reference sequence). Primed by a sample-barcoded 5' primer and a J-beta primer mix, a second PCR proceeded for about 6 to 11 cycles. TCRdb independently ran MiXCR on the 5' RACE reads; one entry per CDR3 protein. The sample contains about 1 million distinct CDR3 sequences, about 23% of which appear only once. Each sample had at least 7 million PBMCs isolated. This same sample was also part of a study on T cells of mothers and their children.

Input material: blood. The chain is built from TRBV20-1 and TRBJ2-5; TRBD2 matches 13 bases. The receptor's source is a girl between 2 and 10 years old in good health. The CDR3 sequence: CSATRTSGGPNQETQYF. The CDR3 DNA reads as TGCAGTGCCACTAGGACTAGCGGGGGCCCGAACCAAGAGACCCAGTACTTC.